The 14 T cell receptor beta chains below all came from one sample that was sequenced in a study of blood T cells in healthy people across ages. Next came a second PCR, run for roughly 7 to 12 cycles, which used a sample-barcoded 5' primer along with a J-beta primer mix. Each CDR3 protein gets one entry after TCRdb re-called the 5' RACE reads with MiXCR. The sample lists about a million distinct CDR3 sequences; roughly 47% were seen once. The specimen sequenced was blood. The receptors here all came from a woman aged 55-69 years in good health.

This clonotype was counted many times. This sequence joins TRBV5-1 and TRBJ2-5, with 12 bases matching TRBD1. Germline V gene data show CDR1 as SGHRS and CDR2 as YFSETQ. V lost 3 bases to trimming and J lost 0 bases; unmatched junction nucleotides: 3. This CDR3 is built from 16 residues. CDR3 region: CASSSGTGGYQETQYF. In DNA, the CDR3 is TGCGCCAGCAGCTCCGGGACAGGGGGCTACCAAGAGACCCAGTACTTC.

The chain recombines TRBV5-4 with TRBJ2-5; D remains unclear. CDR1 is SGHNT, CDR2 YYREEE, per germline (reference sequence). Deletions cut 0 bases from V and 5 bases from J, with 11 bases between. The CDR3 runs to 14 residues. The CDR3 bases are TGTGCCAGCAGCTTGGAGAGTTCATATGAGACCCAGTACTTC. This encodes CASSLESSYETQYF. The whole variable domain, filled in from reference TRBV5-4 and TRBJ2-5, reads ETGVTQSPTHLIKTRGQQVTLRCSSQSGHNTVSWYQQALGQGPQFIFQYYREEENGRGNFPPRFSGLQFPNYSSELNVNALELDDSALYLCASSLESSYETQYFGPGTRLLVL.

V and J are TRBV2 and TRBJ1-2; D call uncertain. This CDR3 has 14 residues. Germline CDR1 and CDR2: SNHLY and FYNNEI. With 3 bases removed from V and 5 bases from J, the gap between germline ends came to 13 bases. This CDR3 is CASSDRGWRYGYTF. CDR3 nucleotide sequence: TGTGCCAGCAGTGACCGGGGATGGCGTTATGGCTACACCTTC.

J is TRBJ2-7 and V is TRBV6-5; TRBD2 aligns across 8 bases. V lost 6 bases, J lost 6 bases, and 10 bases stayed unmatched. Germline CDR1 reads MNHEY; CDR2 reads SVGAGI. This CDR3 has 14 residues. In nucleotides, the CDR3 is TGTGCCAGCAGGTACCAGCGGGAGACGGGCGAGCAGTACTTC. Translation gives CASRYQRETGEQYF.

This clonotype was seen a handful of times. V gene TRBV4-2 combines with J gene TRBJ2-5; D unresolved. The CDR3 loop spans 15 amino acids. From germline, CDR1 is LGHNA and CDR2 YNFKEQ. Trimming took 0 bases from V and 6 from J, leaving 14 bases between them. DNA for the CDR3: TGTGCCAGCAGCCAAGATTGGAGTCTAGATCAGACCCAGTACTTC. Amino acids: CASSQDWSLDQTQYF.

In DNA form, the CDR3 reads TGTGCCAGCAGCTTGGTATTACTAGCGGGAGACATCAACGAGCAGTACTTC. Its translation: CASSLVLLAGDINEQYF. V gene TRBV5-4 combines with J gene TRBJ2-7; 11 bases are a match to TRBD2. The germline V gene encodes CDR1 SGHNT and CDR2 YYREEE (reference sequence). Trimming removed 0 bases from V and 5 bases from J; junction bases left unmatched: 10. The CDR3 spans 17 residues.

The CDR3: CAITPGQAGPYGYTF. CDR3 bases: TGTGCCATCACCCCAGGACAGGCGGGGCCATATGGCTACACCTTC. The gene calls are TRBV10-3 and TRBJ1-2, with 7 bases matching TRBD1. The junction had 13 bases not matched to a gene; V was cut back by 7 bases and J by 5 bases. There are 15 residues in the CDR3. The germline V gene has CDR1 ENHRY and CDR2 SYGVKD.

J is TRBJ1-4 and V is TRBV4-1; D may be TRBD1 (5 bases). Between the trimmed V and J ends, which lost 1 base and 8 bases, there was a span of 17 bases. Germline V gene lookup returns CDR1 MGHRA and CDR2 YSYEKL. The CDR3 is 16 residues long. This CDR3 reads CASSQGPAGEGEKLFF. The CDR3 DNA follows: TGCGCCAGCAGCCAAGGACCCGCGGGGGAAGGGGAAAAACTGTTTTTT.

The CDR3 sequence is CASSPLATCEQYF. In DNA form, the CDR3 reads TGTGCCAGCAGTCCACTAGCTACCTGCGAGCAGTACTTC. This chain connects TRBV6-2 or TRBV6-3 to TRBJ2-7, with a weak D call TRBD2 (6 bases). The CDR3 consists of 13 residues. Trimming left V 5 bases short and J 6 bases short, with 14 bases between. Germline V lookup: CDR1 MNHEY, CDR2 SVGEGT.

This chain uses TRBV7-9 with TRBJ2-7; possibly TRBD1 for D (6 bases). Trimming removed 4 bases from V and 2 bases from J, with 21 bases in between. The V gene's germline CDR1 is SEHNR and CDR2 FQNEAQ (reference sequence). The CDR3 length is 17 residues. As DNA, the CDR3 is TGTGCCAGCAGCTCCAAGTGGGACACAAGAAGAACCTACGAGCAGTACTTC. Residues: CASSSKWDTRRTYEQYF.

This CDR3 reads CASSLVAGGLSDTQYF. The CDR3 coding sequence is TGTGCCAGCAGCCTGGTAGCGGGAGGTCTCTCAGATACGCAGTATTTT. The chain combines TRBV28 with TRBJ2-3; 10 bases map to TRBD2. After removal of 6 bases from V and 4 bases from J, the junction contained 10 bases not matched to a gene. This CDR3 has 16 amino acids. CDR1 and CDR2 from the germline V gene are MDHEN and SYDVKM. Complete variable domain (other parts from reference TRBV28 and TRBJ2-3): DVKVTQSSRYLVKRTGEKVFLECVQDMDHENMFWYRQDPGLGLRLIYFSYDVKMKEKGDIPEGYSVSREKKERFSLILESASTNQTSMYLCASSLVAGGLSDTQYFGPGTRLTVL.

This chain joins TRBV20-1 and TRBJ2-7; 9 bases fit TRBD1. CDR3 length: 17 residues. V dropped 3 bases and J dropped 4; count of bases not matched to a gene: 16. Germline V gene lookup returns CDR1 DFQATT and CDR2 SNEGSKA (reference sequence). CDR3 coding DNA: TGCAGTGCTAGTGGGCCCCCGGGACAGGGAAAAGGGTACGAGCAGTACTTC. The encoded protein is CSASGPPGQGKGYEQYF.

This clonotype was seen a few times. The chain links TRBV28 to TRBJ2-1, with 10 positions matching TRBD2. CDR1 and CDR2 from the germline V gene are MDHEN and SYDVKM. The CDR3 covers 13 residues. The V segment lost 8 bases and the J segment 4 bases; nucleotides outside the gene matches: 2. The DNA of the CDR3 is TGTGCCAGCGGACTAGCGGATTACAATGAGCAGTTCTTC. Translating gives CASGLADYNEQFF.

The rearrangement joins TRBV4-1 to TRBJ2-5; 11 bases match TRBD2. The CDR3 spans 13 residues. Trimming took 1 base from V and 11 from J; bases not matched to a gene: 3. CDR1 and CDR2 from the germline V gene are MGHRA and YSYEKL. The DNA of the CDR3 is TGCGCCAGCAGCCAAGCTAGCGGGAGGAAGCAGTACTTC. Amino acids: CASSQASGRKQYF.